Presented here are 14 T cell receptor beta chains from one specimen sequenced in a study of CD8 T cells in ankylosing spondylitis. Via MiXCR, TCRdb re-called the 5' RACE reads, giving one row per CDR3 protein. The table shows fewer than 350,000 distinct CDR3 sequences, with roughly 12% occurring only once. Material: blood, either unsorted or a sorted T cell fraction (not recorded which). Source of these receptors: a female donor with ankylosing spondylitis or in good health (not recorded which).

In this sample, this clonotype turned up many times. The J gene is TRBJ2-5, the V gene TRBV27; D possibly corresponds to TRBD1 (6 bases). Germline CDR1 is MNHEY and CDR2 is SMNVEV (reference sequence). The CDR3 has 16 amino acids. Trimming took off 2 bases at V and 4 bases at J, with 17 bases between the two ends. The CDR3 nucleotides are TGTGCCAGCAGTTTAAGGGGACCCAAAGGGGGAGAGACCCAGTACTTC. Residues: CASSLRGPKGGETQYF.

This clonotype came up many times. This chain joins TRBV5-1 and TRBJ2-4; TRBD1 agrees at 9 bases. J was trimmed by 1 base and V by 5 bases; bases with no gene match: 4. This CDR3 contains 15 residues. Germline V gene lookup returns CDR1 SGHRS and CDR2 YFSETQ. CDR3 loop: CASRTGTGAKNIQYF. DNA for the CDR3: TGCGCCAGCAGGACCGGGACAGGGGCCAAAAACATTCAGTACTTC.

This clonotype was detected many times. V gene TRBV9 combines with J gene TRBJ2-1; D is unresolved. The CDR3 is made up of 13 amino acids. The ends were cut back, 6 bases at V and 1 base at J, with 8 bases in the middle. Germline CDR1 is SGDLS and CDR2 is YYNGEE. The CDR3 nucleotides read TGTGCCAGCACCCGAGAATCCTACAATGAGCAGTTCTTC. It is translated as CASTRESYNEQFF.

This clonotype was observed many times. This chain connects TRBV10-3 to TRBJ2-2; 7 nucleotides line up with TRBD2. The V gene's germline CDR1 is ENHRY and CDR2 SYGVKD. CDR3 length: 19 amino acids. With V trimmed by 0 bases and J by 5 bases, 15 bases remained unmatched. The DNA of the CDR3 is TGTGCCATCAGTGAGTCGGTTCCTAGCGGTGGCCGAGCGACCGGGGAGCTGTTTTTT. Amino acids: CAISESVPSGGRATGELFF.

This chain uses TRBV5-5 with TRBJ2-3, with TRBD2 matching 7 bases. Trimming cost V 4 bases and J 3 bases; bases outside gene matches: 8. CDR3 length: 15 residues. Looked up from germline, CDR1 is SGHKS and CDR2 is YYEKEE (reference sequence). The CDR3 loop reads CASSRRGSLTDTQYF. The CDR3 region has the DNA TGTGCCAGCAGCAGGCGGGGGTCATTAACAGATACGCAGTATTTT.

This clonotype was recorded a few times. The chain combines TRBV12-3 or TRBV12-4 with TRBJ1-2, with TRBD1 as a possible D gene (5 bases). The CDR3 has 13 amino acids. The V gene lost 4 bases and the J gene lost 4 bases, with 10 bases spanning the gap. The CDR3 nucleotides read TGTGCCAGCAGTTCGGGACTGAGCTATGGCTACACCTTC. Its translation is CASSSGLSYGYTF.

In regard to this clonotype: A clone one base away is much larger, so this may be a read error. This rearrangement joins TRBV5-6 to TRBJ1-2; 7 nucleotides align to TRBD1. This CDR3 is 14 amino acids long. CDR1 is SGHDT, CDR2 YYEEEE, per germline. V was clipped by 4 bases and J by 6 bases; unmatched bases: 9. The DNA for the CDR3 is TGTGCCAGCAGCCTTAGGAGACAGGGTCATGGCTACACCTTC. Its translation: CASSLRRQGHGYTF.

The chain links TRBV20-1 to TRBJ2-4; TRBD2 is a possible D gene (5 bases). Trimming took 0 bases from V and 0 from J, leaving 15 bases between them. Germline V CDR1 and CDR2: DFQATT, SNEGSKA (reference sequence). The CDR3 extends over 17 amino acids. The CDR3 sequence: CSARDSVRGIAKNIQYF. Here the CDR3 DNA reads TGCAGTGCTAGAGATAGCGTACGCGGTATAGCCAAAAACATTCAGTACTTC.

This clonotype was counted only a few times. The rearrangement uses TRBV20-1 and TRBJ1-2; D perhaps matches TRBD1 (6 bases). V gave up 3 bases and J gave up 8 bases, with 19 bases separating them. The CDR3 sequence is 14 residues long. Germline-derived CDR1 and CDR2 are DFQATT and SNEGSKA (reference sequence). The CDR3 is CSARSRTEEGGYTF. The DNA of the CDR3 is TGCAGTGCTAGGTCCAGGACAGAGGAGGGAGGCTACACCTTC.

At least ten counts were recorded for this clonotype. This sequence joins TRBV20-1 and TRBJ2-1, with D maybe TRBD1 (7 bases). Deletions cut 3 bases from V and 1 base from J, with 16 bases between. The CDR3 is 16 residues long. CDR1 DFQATT and CDR2 SNEGSKA come from the germline V gene (reference sequence). The chain's CDR3 is CSASRGVRASYNEQFF. The CDR3, as DNA: TGCAGTGCTAGCAGGGGGGTGAGGGCTTCCTACAATGAGCAGTTCTTC.

The genes are TRBV7-9 and TRBJ2-3; D is possibly TRBD2 (5 bases). The germline V and J ends were trimmed by 5 bases and 2 bases, with 17 bases remaining between them. The length of the CDR3 is 16 residues. Germline V gene lookup returns CDR1 SEHNR and CDR2 FQNEAQ (reference sequence). The CDR3 region has the DNA TGTGCCAGCAGCCCGGGGAAGGGAAGGTCCACAGATACGCAGTATTTT. Its protein is CASSPGKGRSTDTQYF.

This clonotype has only a few counts. This chain connects TRBV7-9 to TRBJ2-3; D remains unclear. Germline CDR1 SEHNR, CDR2 FQNEAQ (reference sequence). V shed 3 bases and J shed 2 bases, with 6 bases lying between them. The CDR3 has 13 amino acids. The CDR3 loop is CASSFWITDTQYF. The CDR3 DNA reads TGTGCCAGCAGCTTCTGGATCACAGATACGCAGTATTTT.

The sample holds many counts of this clonotype. V usage is TRBV4-3 and J usage is TRBJ1-1; D is unclear. V was shortened by 0 bases and J by 2 bases, with 4 bases between the two germline ends. CDR1 and CDR2 (germline): LGHNA, YSLEER. This CDR3 is 13 amino acids long. The CDR3: CASSQDINTEAFF. In nucleotides, the CDR3 is TGCGCCAGCAGCCAAGACATAAACACTGAAGCTTTCTTT.

The J gene is TRBJ1-1, the V gene TRBV5-1; D gene uncertain. The V and J ends lost 5 bases and 2 bases respectively, with 10 bases between them. This CDR3 spans 13 amino acids. The germline V gene encodes CDR1 SGHRS and CDR2 YFSETQ. CDR3 nucleotides: TGCGCCAGCAGGGGAATTGGAAACACTGAAGCTTTCTTT. Translated, it gives CASRGIGNTEAFF.